Listed here are 30 T cell receptor beta chains from one sample, sequenced in a study of blood T cell repertoires in COVID-19. Assay used: immunoSEQ multiplex PCR; TCRdb lists only in-frame clones, some missing. Here the sample spans 540,000 or so clones, roughly 89% being singletons. What was sequenced was peripheral blood. The receptors stem from a woman aged 50 to 60 with COVID-19, enrolled during active disease.

This clone was detected a few times. Other nucleotide sequences from this sample produce the same CDR3. The chain employs TRBV18 and TRBJ1-5; D might be TRBD1 (6 bases). Germline CDR1 is KGHSH and CDR2 is LQKENI. There are 13 residues in the CDR3. Between the trimmed V and J ends, which lost 3 bases and 4 bases, there was a span of 7 bases. The chain's CDR3 is CASSPDRNQPQHF. CDR3 DNA: TGTGCCAGCTCACCGGACAGAAATCAGCCCCAGCATTTT.

The chain combines TRBV18 with TRBJ2-7, with 10 bases matching TRBD1. J gave up 2 bases and V 6 bases, and 4 bases lay outside the gene matches. The CDR3 is made up of 14 amino acids. The V gene's germline CDR1 is KGHSH and CDR2 LQKENI. The CDR3 sequence: CASSWGTGAYEQYF. The CDR3 region has the DNA TGTGCCAGCTCTTGGGGGACAGGGGCCTACGAGCAGTACTTC.

This chain links TRBV2 with TRBJ1-1; TRBD1 might be the D (5 bases). Trimming took 6 bases from V and 3 from J, leaving 14 bases between them. The CDR3 has 14 amino acids. Germline CDR1 reads SNHLY; CDR2 reads FYNNEI. The CDR3 coding sequence is TGTGCCAGCAGGAGGACGGGGGGGGACACTGAAGCTTTCTTT. This gives the protein CASRRTGGDTEAFF.

The CDR3 DNA sequence: TGTGCCAGCAGTCTAACGGGACTAGCGGGGGGGATCTTGGTTGAGCAGTTCTTC. Translated, it gives CASSLTGLAGGILVEQFF. V usage is TRBV6-6 and J usage is TRBJ2-1; the match to TRBD2 covers 16 bases. Germline V gives CDR1 MNHNY, CDR2 SVGAGI (reference sequence). The CDR3 has 18 residues. The V and J ends lost 5 bases and 9 bases, in that order; junction bases with no gene match: 13.

The rearrangement joins TRBV7-2 to TRBJ1-6; 8 nucleotides agree with TRBD1. From germline, CDR1 is SGHTA and CDR2 FQGNSA. The CDR3 is 16 amino acids. The junction had 8 bases not matched to a gene; V was cut back by 5 bases and J by 5 bases. The chain's CDR3 is CASSVRTGRDNSPLHF. The CDR3 coding sequence is TGTGCCAGCAGCGTCCGGACAGGGAGGGATAATTCACCCCTCCACTTT.

The gene calls are TRBV5-6 and TRBJ2-3; TRBD2 is a possible D gene (6 bases). From germline, CDR1 is SGHDT and CDR2 YYEEEE. V dropped 0 bases and J dropped 2 bases, with 13 bases sitting between them. The CDR3 is 16 residues long. CDR3 sequence: CASSLGAGPNTDTQYF. The CDR3 nucleotides read TGTGCCAGCAGCTTGGGTGCGGGGCCGAACACAGATACGCAGTATTTT.

This chain connects TRBV5-4 to TRBJ2-1; D not resolved. Germline lookup yields CDR1 SGHNT and CDR2 YYREEE (reference sequence). This CDR3 is 16 amino acids long. V was trimmed by 3 bases and J by 0 bases, leaving 13 bases between them. CDR3 coding DNA: TGTGCCAGCAGCTCGCAGACTGGTAGCTCCTACAATGAGCAGTTCTTC. Its protein product is CASSSQTGSSYNEQFF.

The V gene is TRBV4-1, the J gene TRBJ1-4; D is possibly TRBD1 (5 bases). Trimming took 2 bases from V and 7 from J, leaving 14 bases between them. The germline CDR1 and CDR2 sequences are MGHRA and YSYEKL. This CDR3 is built from 15 residues. Here the CDR3 reads CASSQLGQGGEKLFF. CDR3 coding DNA: TGCGCCAGCAGCCAACTGGGGCAGGGAGGTGAAAAACTGTTTTTT.

There are a few counts of this clone. The chain joins TRBV7-9 to TRBJ2-3; 7 nucleotides agree with TRBD2. Trimming cost V 1 base and J 4 bases; bases outside gene matches: 8. Germline values: CDR1 SEHNR, CDR2 FQNEAQ (reference sequence). The CDR3 loop spans 16 amino acids. The CDR3 nucleotides are TGTGCCAGCAGCTTAGGGAGCGGGGCAGAGTCAGATACGCAGTATTTT. It is translated as CASSLGSGAESDTQYF. The full variable domain, rest sourced from reference TRBV7-9 and TRBJ2-3, is DTGVSQNPRHKITKRGQNVTFRCDPISEHNRLYWYRQTLGQGPEFLTYFQNEAQLEKSRLLSDRFSAERPKGSFSTLEIQRTEQGDSAMYLCASSLGSGAESDTQYFGPGTRLTVL.

This clone was seen just once. The chain links TRBV9 to TRBJ2-6, with D perhaps matching TRBD1 (5 bases). Trimming removed 1 base at V and 0 bases at J, with 8 bases between. The germline gives CDR1 SGDLS, CDR2 YYNGEE. CDR3 length: 16 amino acids. CDR3 protein: CASSVHRSSGANVLTF. The CDR3 bases are TGTGCCAGCAGCGTACACAGGTCCTCTGGGGCCAACGTCCTGACTTTC.

This chain links TRBV6-1 with TRBJ2-7; TRBD1 is a possible D gene (6 bases). Germline values: CDR1 MNHNS, CDR2 SASEGT. The CDR3 runs 16 residues. Deletions cut 4 bases from V and 0 bases from J, with 16 bases between. CDR3 protein: CASSGTTRDTSYEQYF. The CDR3 bases are TGTGCCAGCAGTGGAACCACCCGGGACACCTCCTACGAGCAGTACTTC.

The rearrangement links TRBV11-2 to TRBJ1-2; perhaps TRBD1 as D (5 bases). Germline CDR1 is SGHAT and CDR2 is FQNNGV. The CDR3 consists of 13 residues. V lost 5 bases to trimming and J lost 4 bases, with 11 bases between them. Here the CDR3 reads CASSAGGPYGYTF. CDR3 DNA: TGTGCCAGCAGCGCCGGGGGTCCCTATGGCTACACCTTC.

The J gene is TRBJ2-5, the V gene TRBV13; D is possibly TRBD1 (5 bases). CDR3 length: 14 amino acids. Deletions cut 3 bases from V and 5 bases from J, with 13 bases between. CDR1 and CDR2 (germline): PRHDT, FYEKMQ (reference sequence). The CDR3 spells CASSFNRQWETQYF. The CDR3 coding sequence is TGTGCCAGCAGCTTTAACAGGCAGTGGGAGACCCAGTACTTC.

The chain has TRBV30 and TRBJ1-6, with 10 bases matching TRBD1. Trimming removed 2 bases from V and 9 bases from J; junction bases left unmatched: 10. The length of the CDR3 is 16 residues. Germline CDR1 reads GTSNPN; CDR2 reads SVGIG (reference sequence). As DNA, the CDR3 is TGTGCCTGGAGTTTGTGGGACAGGGGATCGGGTTCACCCCTCCACTTT. Translation gives CAWSLWDRGSGSPLHF.

The gene calls are TRBV2 and TRBJ2-7, with D maybe TRBD2 (7 bases). Germline CDR1 reads SNHLY; CDR2 reads FYNNEI. Trimming removed 10 bases from V and 4 bases from J, with 23 bases in between. The CDR3 runs to 15 residues. The CDR3 DNA is TGTGCCACCCGTACCGTCTTGGCGGGGGCGTACGAGCAGTACTTC. This sequence encodes CATRTVLAGAYEQYF.

The chain combines TRBV3-1 (or the pseudogene TRBV3-2) with TRBJ2-2, with 7 bases lining up with TRBD2. J was trimmed by 4 bases and V by 4 bases; bases with no gene match: 9. The CDR3 has 16 residues. In germline, CDR1 is LGHDT, CDR2 YNNKEL (reference sequence). The CDR3 loop reads CASSPGVGGGTGELFF. The CDR3 bases are TGTGCCAGCAGCCCAGGCGTGGGGGGGGGCACCGGGGAGCTGTTTTTT.

This chain links TRBV30 with TRBJ2-6; D is unresolved. The CDR3 is made up of 13 amino acids. CDR1 is GTSNPN and CDR2 is SVGIG in the germline V gene (reference sequence). V shed 0 bases and J shed 10 bases, with 10 bases lying between them. The CDR3 nucleotides are TGTGCCTGGAGTGTTCTACCATTGAACGTCCTGACTTTC. Its translation: CAWSVLPLNVLTF.

The chain uses TRBV4-1 and TRBJ1-6, with a weak D call TRBD1 (6 bases). This CDR3 is built from 15 residues. Germline V gives CDR1 MGHRA, CDR2 YSYEKL. Trimming stripped 2 bases from V and 8 bases from J, with 13 bases between. The CDR3 protein is CASSQTPDRDSPLHF. The CDR3 DNA reads TGCGCCAGCAGCCAAACGCCGGACAGAGATTCACCCCTCCACTTT.

The rearrangement joins TRBV28 to TRBJ2-5; D is possibly TRBD2 (6 bases). CDR1 and CDR2 (germline): MDHEN, SYDVKM. V was shortened by 7 bases and J by 1 base, with 16 bases between the two germline ends. CDR3 length equals 15 residues. CDR3 bases: TGTGCCAGCACCGTCGGGGGAGGAAGCCAAGAGACCCAGTACTTC. Its protein product is CASTVGGGSQETQYF.

The J gene is TRBJ1-1, the V gene TRBV11-1; maybe TRBD1 (6 bases). The CDR3 loop spans 16 amino acids. Germline CDR1 reads SGHAT; CDR2 reads FQDESV (reference sequence). Trimming removed 2 bases from V and 4 bases from J, with 17 bases in between. CDR3 DNA: TGTGCCAGCAGCTTACCTGTAAAGGGGGTGGGCACTGAAGCTTTCTTT. Translating it yields CASSLPVKGVGTEAFF.

The chain links TRBV24-1 to TRBJ1-1, with 9 bases fitting TRBD1. Germline V gene data show CDR1 as KGHDR and CDR2 as SFDVKD. This CDR3 has 14 amino acids. The trim removed 3 bases at V and 5 bases at J, leaving 3 bases unmatched. The CDR3 sequence: CATSDGDRETEAFF. The CDR3 DNA reads TGTGCCACCAGTGATGGGGACAGGGAGACTGAAGCTTTCTTT.

This clone was recorded once. One end of the junction fails to match germline, which may point to a read error. The J gene is TRBJ2-7, the V gene TRBV5-4; 9 bases align to TRBD1. Germline V lookup: CDR1 SGHNT, CDR2 YYREEE (reference sequence). The CDR3 has 12 residues. The CDR3 reads CASSPQGASQCF. Here the CDR3 DNA reads TGTGCCAGCAGCCCACAGGGGGCCTCGCAATGCTTC.

V and J are TRBV15 and TRBJ2-2, with D possibly TRBD2 on 7 matching bases. The V gene's germline CDR1 is LNHNV and CDR2 YYDKDF (reference sequence). The CDR3 is 14 amino acids. V lost 0 bases and J lost 7, with 9 bases in between. CDR3 in DNA: TGTGCCACCAGCAGAGAGAGGGGGGGCGGGGAGCTGTTTTTT. Its translation: CATSRERGGGELFF.

This chain uses TRBV10-1 with TRBJ2-1, with D possibly matching TRBD1 (5 bases). The CDR3 is 16 residues long. Trimming pared 2 bases from V and 1 base from J, leaving 12 bases between. Germline lookup yields CDR1 WNHNN and CDR2 SYGVQD (reference sequence). CDR3 amino acids: CASSEPRQGSYNEQFF. In nucleotides, the CDR3 is TGCGCCAGCAGTGAGCCAAGGCAGGGTTCCTACAATGAGCAGTTCTTC.

The chain combines TRBV7-9 with TRBJ1-1; unclear D gene. Germline V CDR1 and CDR2: SEHNR, FQNEAQ (reference sequence). The CDR3 has 16 amino acids. Trimming removed 5 bases from V and 5 bases from J, with 21 bases in between. This CDR3 is CASSQWPAREGTEAFF. The CDR3 DNA reads as TGTGCCAGCAGCCAATGGCCCGCGCGTGAGGGTACTGAAGCTTTCTTT.

The genes are TRBV9 and TRBJ1-1; D possibly corresponds to TRBD1 (6 bases). V was shortened by 8 bases and J by 8 bases, with 16 bases between the two germline ends. Germline V lookup: CDR1 SGDLS, CDR2 YYNGEE. The CDR3 length is 12 residues. Here the CDR3 DNA reads TGTGCCAGTGAAGCACCCGACAGGGAAGCTTTCTTT. It specifies CASEAPDREAFF.

The J gene is TRBJ1-5, the V gene TRBV2; perhaps TRBD1 as D (6 bases). Trimming removed 7 bases from V and 7 bases from J, with 11 bases in between. The CDR3 is made up of 12 amino acids. Germline-derived CDR1 and CDR2 are SNHLY and FYNNEI. Written as DNA, the CDR3 is TGTGCCAGCAACGCAGGGGACCAGCCCCAGCATTTT. Amino acids: CASNAGDQPQHF.

The V and J genes are TRBV6-5 and TRBJ1-5, with D tentatively TRBD1 (5 bases). V was clipped by 4 bases and J by 5 bases, with 15 bases between them. This CDR3 has 15 amino acids. Germline V gene data show CDR1 as MNHEY and CDR2 as SVGAGI. CDR3 region: CASSSSATEDQPQHF. DNA for the CDR3: TGTGCCAGCAGTTCCTCGGCGACAGAGGATCAGCCCCAGCATTTT.

The chain carries TRBV2 and TRBJ1-4; tentative D call: TRBD1 (6 bases). Germline V CDR1 and CDR2: SNHLY, FYNNEI. The CDR3 contains 14 residues. The V gene lost 2 bases and the J gene lost 6 bases, with 10 bases spanning the gap. DNA for the CDR3: TGTGCCAGCAGTGAATTGGGGGCGGATGAAAAACTGTTTTTT. Translating it yields CASSELGADEKLFF.

The chain joins TRBV24-1 to TRBJ1-6, with D uncertain. Trimming stripped 1 base from V and 9 bases from J, with 6 bases between. The CDR3 runs 13 residues. CDR1 is KGHDR, CDR2 SFDVKD, per germline. The CDR3 region is CATSDFEGSPLHF. In nucleotides, the CDR3 is TGTGCCACCAGTGATTTCGAGGGTTCACCCCTCCACTTT.